These 5 T cell receptor beta chains originate from one sample sequenced in a study of shared clonotypes between healthy human individuals. Clones were read by immunoSEQ multiplex PCR, and TCRdb kept only the in-frame ones, dropping some. The sample records more than 150,000 clones, about 68% being singletons. The sequenced sample consisted of memory CD4+ T cells sorted from blood. Specified subset: CD45RA-negative fraction. The source of these receptors is a man aged 30-40 years in good health.

The count of this clone is one. Other DNA sequences in the same sample also yield this CDR3. The rearrangement uses TRBV5-4 and TRBJ2-7, with a tentative D call TRBD1 (6 bases). Per the germline V gene, CDR1 is SGHNT and CDR2 is YYREEE (reference sequence). This CDR3 contains 13 residues. V lost 2 bases, J lost 1 base, and 7 bases lay in between. The CDR3 is CASSLQGSYEQYF. The CDR3 DNA sequence: TGTGCCAGCAGCTTACAGGGATCCTACGAGCAGTACTTC.

About this clone: Distinct nucleotide sequences in the sample also encode this CDR3. This sequence joins TRBV5-1 and TRBJ2-7; 9 positions agree with TRBD1. J lost 1 base, V lost 4 bases, and 6 bases had no gene match. Germline V gene data show CDR1 as SGHRS and CDR2 as YFSETQ. This CDR3 has 15 residues. The DNA of the CDR3 is TGCGCCAGCAGCGGGACAGGGCTTCGGTCCTACGAGCAGTACTTC. Translation: CASSGTGLRSYEQYF.

This clone was seen more than once but under ten times. J is TRBJ2-2 and V is TRBV9; 8 bases are a match to TRBD2. The CDR3 is 15 amino acids. The ends lost 4 bases at V and 1 base at J; junction bases unmatched: 3. Germline V lookup: CDR1 SGDLS, CDR2 YYNGEE. This chain's CDR3 is CASSLAGMNTGELFF. The CDR3 bases are TGTGCCAGCAGCCTAGCGGGTATGAACACCGGGGAGCTGTTTTTT.

V usage is TRBV6-5 and J usage is TRBJ1-3; D is unresolved. Trimming cost V 4 bases and J 0 bases, with 7 bases left between them. This CDR3 contains 14 residues. Germline CDR1 is MNHEY and CDR2 is SVGAGI. CDR3 sequence: CASSLGFSGNTIYF. Written as DNA, the CDR3 is TGTGCCAGCAGTTTGGGGTTCTCTGGAAACACCATATATTTT.

The chain couples TRBV18 to TRBJ2-7; D gene uncertain. This CDR3 spans 19 amino acids. V shed 4 bases and J shed 3 bases, with 28 bases lying between them. In germline, CDR1 is KGHSH, CDR2 LQKENI. The CDR3 DNA reads TGTGCCAGCTCACTCTTCGGAACCCGGGCCACCCATGGGAACTACGAGCAGTACTTC. Residues: CASSLFGTRATHGNYEQYF.